This T cell receptor (beta chain) was found in a study of patients and donors after allogeneic stem cell transplantation. There are a few counts of this clonotype. The CDR3 totals 17 residues. V trimming: 3 bases; J trimming: 6 bases; junction bases outside the gene matches: 11. CDR1 and CDR2 from the germline V gene are SGHRS and YFSETQ. TCRdb independently ran MiXCR on the RT-PCR reads; one entry per CDR3 protein. Of about a million distinct CDR3 sequences in the sample, about a sixth are singletons; the top ten hold around 5.5%. The sequenced sample consisted of blood, either unsorted or a sorted T cell fraction (not recorded which). The J gene is TRBJ2-2, the V gene TRBV5-1, with TRBD1 matching over 10 bases. This TCR derives from a human donor who was either an allogeneic HSCT recipient or a stem cell or donor lymphocyte infusion donor (not recorded which). It is not recorded whose cells these are; they may come from a transplant donor. The CDR3 region is CASSSGIGTGVSGELFF. CDR3 DNA sequence: TGCGCCAGCAGCTCGGGGATCGGGACAGGGGTCTCCGGGGAGCTGTTTTTT.